The 6 T cell receptor beta chains below all came from one sample that was sequenced in a study of beta chain features in type 1 diabetes. Points from the study as a whole: Type 1 diabetes patients had moderately but significantly shorter TCRB CDR3s in all four CD4+ subsets.

The authors reverse transcribed all of the isolated RNA, so sequencing captured expressed TCRB transcripts. Assay used: immunoSEQ multiplex PCR; TCRdb lists only in-frame clones, some missing. The sample lists under 300,000 clones, over 11% occurring once. These receptors' targets are unknown. Material for sequencing was naive CD4+ T cells from blood. The origin of the receptors is a man younger than 40 with type 1 diabetes.

The chain has TRBV30 and TRBJ2-1, with 9 bases identical to TRBD2. The CDR3 is 15 residues long. V was clipped by 2 bases and J by 6 bases; unmatched bases: 8. Germline CDR1 and CDR2: GTSNPN and SVGIG (reference sequence). CDR3 sequence: CAWSPSLAGTNEQFF. CDR3 sequence (DNA): TGTGCCTGGAGTCCTTCGCTAGCGGGGACCAATGAGCAGTTCTTC.

The V gene is TRBV5-1, the J gene TRBJ1-1, with 7 nucleotides matching TRBD1. CDR1 and CDR2 from the germline V gene are SGHRS and YFSETQ. This CDR3 region has 17 residues. The V and J ends lost 3 bases and 0 bases, in that order; junction bases with no gene match: 11. DNA of the CDR3: TGCGCCAGCAGCTCAGGGGGTAGGGTGCTTATGAACACTGAAGCTTTCTTT. This gives the protein CASSSGGRVLMNTEAFF.

The chain recombines TRBV6-6 with TRBJ2-1; a weak D match, TRBD2 (6 bases). CDR3 length: 16 residues. The germline gives CDR1 MNHNY, CDR2 SVGAGI (reference sequence). V was shortened by 6 bases and J by 4 bases, with 19 bases between the two germline ends. In DNA, the CDR3 is TGTGCCAGCAGCACCCCCCGACGGGAGTGGTACAATGAGCAGTTCTTC. It translates to CASSTPRREWYNEQFF.

This rearrangement joins TRBV6-1 to TRBJ2-1; 7 positions match TRBD1. The V gene's germline CDR1 is MNHNS and CDR2 SASEGT. The trim removed 10 bases at V and 2 bases at J, leaving 8 bases unmatched. CDR3 size: 14 residues. The CDR3: CATATGVTYNEQFF. The CDR3 region has the DNA TGTGCCACAGCAACAGGGGTGACCTACAATGAGCAGTTCTTC.

The CDR3 is CATSKDRGLGAKNIQYF. Here the CDR3 DNA reads TGTGCCACCAGCAAAGACAGGGGGCTGGGAGCCAAAAACATTCAGTACTTC. V gene TRBV15 combines with J gene TRBJ2-4; the match to TRBD1 covers 10 bases. V was clipped by 4 bases and J by 0 bases; unmatched bases: 6. The CDR3 consists of 17 residues. Germline V gives CDR1 LNHNV, CDR2 YYDKDF (reference sequence).

The chain is built from TRBV6-1 and TRBJ2-1; D is uncertain. Trimming stripped 1 base from V and 4 bases from J, with 14 bases between. The CDR3 sequence is 16 residues long. Germline V lookup: CDR1 MNHNS, CDR2 SASEGT. The CDR3 DNA sequence: TGTGCCAGCAGTGAAGGGCTCGCCTTACCGTACAATGAGCAGTTCTTC. It is translated as CASSEGLALPYNEQFF.